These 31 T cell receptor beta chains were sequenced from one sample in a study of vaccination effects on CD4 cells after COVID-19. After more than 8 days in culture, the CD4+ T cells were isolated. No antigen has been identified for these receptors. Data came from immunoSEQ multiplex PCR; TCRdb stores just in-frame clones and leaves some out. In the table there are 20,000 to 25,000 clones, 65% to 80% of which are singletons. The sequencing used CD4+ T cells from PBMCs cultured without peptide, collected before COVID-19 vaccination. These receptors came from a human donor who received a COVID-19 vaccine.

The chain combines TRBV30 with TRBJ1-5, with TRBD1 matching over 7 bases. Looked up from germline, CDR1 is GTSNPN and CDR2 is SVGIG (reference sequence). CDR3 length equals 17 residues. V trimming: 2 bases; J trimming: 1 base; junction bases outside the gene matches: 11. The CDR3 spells CAWSSSGGTGSNQPQHF. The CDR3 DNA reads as TGTGCCTGGAGTTCGTCAGGGGGGACTGGAAGCAATCAGCCCCAGCATTTT.

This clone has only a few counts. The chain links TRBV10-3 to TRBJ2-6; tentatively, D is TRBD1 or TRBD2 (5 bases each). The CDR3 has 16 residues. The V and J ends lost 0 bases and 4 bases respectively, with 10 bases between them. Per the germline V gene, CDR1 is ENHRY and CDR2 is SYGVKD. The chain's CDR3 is CAISESHGAGANVLTF. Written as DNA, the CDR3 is TGTGCCATCAGTGAGTCTCACGGGGCCGGGGCCAACGTCCTGACTTTC.

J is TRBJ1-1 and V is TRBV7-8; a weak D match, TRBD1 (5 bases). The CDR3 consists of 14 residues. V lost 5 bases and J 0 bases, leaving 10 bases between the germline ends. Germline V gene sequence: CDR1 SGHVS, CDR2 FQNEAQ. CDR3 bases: TGTGCCAGCAGCCCGGGACGGCTGAACACTGAAGCTTTCTTT. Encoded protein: CASSPGRLNTEAFF.

Here the CDR3 DNA reads TGTGCCAGCAGCTTCGACAGGGAGTATGGCTACACCTTC. Residues: CASSFDREYGYTF. The chain uses TRBV7-2 and TRBJ1-2; TRBD1 aligns across 7 bases. The CDR3 loop spans 13 amino acids. V shed 3 bases, J shed 5 bases, and the junction held 3 bases outside the gene matches. CDR1 is SGHTA and CDR2 is FQGNSA in the germline V gene.

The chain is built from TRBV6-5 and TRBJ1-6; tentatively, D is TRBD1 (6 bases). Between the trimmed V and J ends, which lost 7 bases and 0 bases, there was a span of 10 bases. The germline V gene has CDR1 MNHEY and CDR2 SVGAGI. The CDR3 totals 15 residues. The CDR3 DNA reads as TGTGCCAGCACTCCCAGGGGCTCCTATAATTCACCCCTCCACTTT. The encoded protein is CASTPRGSYNSPLHF.

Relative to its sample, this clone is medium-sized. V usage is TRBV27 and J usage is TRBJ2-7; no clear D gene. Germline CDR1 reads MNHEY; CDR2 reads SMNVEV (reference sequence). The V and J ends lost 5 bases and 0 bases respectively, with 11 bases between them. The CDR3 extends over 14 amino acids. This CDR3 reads CASSPWGRSYEQYF. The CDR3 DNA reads TGTGCCAGCAGTCCGTGGGGTCGCTCCTACGAGCAGTACTTC.

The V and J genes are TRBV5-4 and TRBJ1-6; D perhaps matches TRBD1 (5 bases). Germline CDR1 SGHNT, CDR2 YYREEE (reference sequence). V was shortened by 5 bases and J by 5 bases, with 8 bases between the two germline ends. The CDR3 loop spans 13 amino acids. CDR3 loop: CASRQANNSPLHF. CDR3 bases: TGTGCCAGCAGACAGGCGAATAATTCACCCCTCCACTTT.

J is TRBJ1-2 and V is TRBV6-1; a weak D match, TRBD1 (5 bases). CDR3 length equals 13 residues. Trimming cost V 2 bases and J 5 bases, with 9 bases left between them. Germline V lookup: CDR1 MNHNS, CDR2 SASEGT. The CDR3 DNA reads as TGTGCCAGCAGTGAACAGGGAGGATATGGCTACACCTTC. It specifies CASSEQGGYGYTF.

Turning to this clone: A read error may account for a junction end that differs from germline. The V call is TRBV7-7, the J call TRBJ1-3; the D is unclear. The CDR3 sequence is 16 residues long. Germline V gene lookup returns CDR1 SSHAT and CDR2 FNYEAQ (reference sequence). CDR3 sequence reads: CASSSGPPGSGNTIYF. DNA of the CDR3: TGTGCTAGCAGCTCTGGACCGCCGGGGAGCGGAAACACCATATATTTT.

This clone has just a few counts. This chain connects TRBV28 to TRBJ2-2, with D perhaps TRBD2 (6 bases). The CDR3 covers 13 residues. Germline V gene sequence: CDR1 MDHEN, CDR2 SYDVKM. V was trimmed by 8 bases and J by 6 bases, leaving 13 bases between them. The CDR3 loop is CASQEGLPGELFF. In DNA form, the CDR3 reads TGTGCCAGCCAGGAGGGGTTACCCGGGGAGCTGTTTTTT.

In DNA, the CDR3 is TGTGCCAGCAGAACGACAGGGACCGATACGCAGTATTTT. It encodes CASRTTGTDTQYF. The J gene is TRBJ2-3, the V gene TRBV5-8; 7 nucleotides line up with TRBD1. Losses at the gene ends were 5 bases for V and 6 bases for J; bases not matched to a gene: 6. Looked up from germline, CDR1 is SGHTS and CDR2 is YDEGEE. The CDR3 is made up of 13 amino acids.

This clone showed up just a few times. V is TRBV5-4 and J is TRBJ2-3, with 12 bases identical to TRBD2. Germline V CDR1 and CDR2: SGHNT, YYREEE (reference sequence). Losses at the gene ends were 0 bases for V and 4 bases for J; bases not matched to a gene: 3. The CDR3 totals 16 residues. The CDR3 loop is CASSLASGGAPDTQYF. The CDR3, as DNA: TGTGCCAGCAGCTTGGCTAGCGGGGGGGCCCCAGATACGCAGTATTTT.

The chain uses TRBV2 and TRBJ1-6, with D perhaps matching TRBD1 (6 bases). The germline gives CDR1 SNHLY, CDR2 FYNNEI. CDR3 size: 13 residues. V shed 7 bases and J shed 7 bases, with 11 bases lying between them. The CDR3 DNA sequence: TGTGCCAGCAATGACAGGAGAAATTCACCCCTCCACTTT. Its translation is CASNDRRNSPLHF.

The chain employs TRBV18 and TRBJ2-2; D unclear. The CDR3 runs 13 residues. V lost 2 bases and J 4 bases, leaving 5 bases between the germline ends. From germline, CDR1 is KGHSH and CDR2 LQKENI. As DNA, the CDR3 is TGTGCCAGCTCACCAGGGCTCACCGGGGAGCTGTTTTTT. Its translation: CASSPGLTGELFF.

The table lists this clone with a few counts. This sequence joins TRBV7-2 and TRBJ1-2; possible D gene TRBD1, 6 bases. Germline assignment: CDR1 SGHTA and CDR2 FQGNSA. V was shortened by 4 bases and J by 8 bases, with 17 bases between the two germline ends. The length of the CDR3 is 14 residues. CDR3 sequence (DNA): TGTGCCAGCAGCTCTCCGGGACACTACAAGGGCTACACCTTC. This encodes CASSSPGHYKGYTF.

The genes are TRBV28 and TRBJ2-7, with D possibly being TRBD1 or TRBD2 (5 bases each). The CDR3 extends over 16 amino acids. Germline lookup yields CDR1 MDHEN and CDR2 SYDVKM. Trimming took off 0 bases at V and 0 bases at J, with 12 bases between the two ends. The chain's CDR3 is CASSLWSGRRSYEQYF. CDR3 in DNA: TGTGCCAGCAGTTTATGGTCGGGACGGCGCTCCTACGAGCAGTACTTC. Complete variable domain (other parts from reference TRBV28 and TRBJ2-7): DVKVTQSSRYLVKRTGEKVFLECVQDMDHENMFWYRQDPGLGLRLIYFSYDVKMKEKGDIPEGYSVSREKKERFSLILESASTNQTSMYLCASSLWSGRRSYEQYFGPGTRLTVT.

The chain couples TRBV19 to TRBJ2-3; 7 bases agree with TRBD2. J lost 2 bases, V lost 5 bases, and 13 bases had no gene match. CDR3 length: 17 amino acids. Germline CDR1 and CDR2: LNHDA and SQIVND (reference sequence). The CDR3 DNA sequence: TGTGCCAGTAGTTCAAAGTGGGCGGGAGCGCTCACAGATACGCAGTATTTT. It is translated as CASSSKWAGALTDTQYF.

Here the CDR3 DNA reads TGTGCCAGCACGATACAGCCACAGGGCTACACCTTC. Translating gives CASTIQPQGYTF. The chain combines TRBV2 with TRBJ1-2; D gene unclear. Germline CDR1 reads SNHLY; CDR2 reads FYNNEI. The V end lost 7 bases, the J end lost 8 bases, and 14 bases lay between the germline ends. CDR3 length equals 12 residues. Full variable domain (rest looked up from reference TRBV2 and TRBJ1-2): EPEVTQTPSHQVTQMGQEVILRCVPISNHLYFYWYRQILGQKVEFLVSFYNNEISEKSEIFDDQFSVERPDGSNFTLKIRSTKLEDSAMYFCASTIQPQGYTFGSGTRLTVV.

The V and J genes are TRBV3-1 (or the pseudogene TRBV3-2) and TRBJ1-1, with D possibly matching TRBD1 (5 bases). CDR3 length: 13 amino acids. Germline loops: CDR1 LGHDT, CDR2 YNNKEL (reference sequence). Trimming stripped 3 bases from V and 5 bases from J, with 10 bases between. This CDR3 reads CASSQGGETEAFF. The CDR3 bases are TGTGCCAGCAGCCAGGGAGGGGAGACTGAAGCTTTCTTT.

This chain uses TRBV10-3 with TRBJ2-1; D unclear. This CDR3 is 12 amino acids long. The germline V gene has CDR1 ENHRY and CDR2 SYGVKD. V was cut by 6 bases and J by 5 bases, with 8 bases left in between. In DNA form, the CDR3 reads TGTGCCATCAGGGCGACGAACAATGAGCAGTTCTTC. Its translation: CAIRATNNEQFF.

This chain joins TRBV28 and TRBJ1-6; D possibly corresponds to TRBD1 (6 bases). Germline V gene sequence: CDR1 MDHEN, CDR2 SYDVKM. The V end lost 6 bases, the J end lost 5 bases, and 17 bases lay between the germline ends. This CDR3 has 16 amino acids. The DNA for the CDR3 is TGTGCCAGCAGCCCCGAGGGGCAGGGGAATAATTCACCCCTCCACTTT. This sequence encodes CASSPEGQGNNSPLHF.

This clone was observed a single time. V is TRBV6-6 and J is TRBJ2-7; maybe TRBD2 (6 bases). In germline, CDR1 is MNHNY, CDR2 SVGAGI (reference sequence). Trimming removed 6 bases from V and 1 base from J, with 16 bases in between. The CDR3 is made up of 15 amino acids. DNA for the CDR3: TGTGCCAGCAGGGGATCGCGGGATGGGTCCTACGAGCAGTACTTC. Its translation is CASRGSRDGSYEQYF.

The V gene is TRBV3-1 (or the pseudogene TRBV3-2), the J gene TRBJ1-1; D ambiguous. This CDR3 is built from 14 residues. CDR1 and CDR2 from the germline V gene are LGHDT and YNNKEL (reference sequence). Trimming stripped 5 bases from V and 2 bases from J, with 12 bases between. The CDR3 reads CASSSTVINTEAFF. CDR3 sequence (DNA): TGTGCCAGCAGCTCTACAGTGATAAACACTGAAGCTTTCTTT.

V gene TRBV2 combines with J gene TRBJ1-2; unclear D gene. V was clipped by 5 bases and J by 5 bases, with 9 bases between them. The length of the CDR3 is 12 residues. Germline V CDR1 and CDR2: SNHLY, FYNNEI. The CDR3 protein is CASSPDRYGYTF. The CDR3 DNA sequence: TGTGCCAGCAGTCCTGACCGTTATGGCTACACCTTC.

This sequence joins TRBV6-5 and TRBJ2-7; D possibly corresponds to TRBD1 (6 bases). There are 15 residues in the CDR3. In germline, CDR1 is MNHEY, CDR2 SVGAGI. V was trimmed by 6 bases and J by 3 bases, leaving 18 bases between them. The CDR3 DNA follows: TGTGCCAGCAGGTTATTACCGGACAGAAACTACGAGCAGTACTTC. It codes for CASRLLPDRNYEQYF.

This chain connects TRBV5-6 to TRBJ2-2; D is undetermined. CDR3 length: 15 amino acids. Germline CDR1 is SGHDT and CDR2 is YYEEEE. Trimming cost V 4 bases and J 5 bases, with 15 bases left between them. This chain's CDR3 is CASSPKYERTGELFF. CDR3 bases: TGTGCCAGCAGCCCCAAATATGAGAGGACCGGGGAGCTGTTTTTT.

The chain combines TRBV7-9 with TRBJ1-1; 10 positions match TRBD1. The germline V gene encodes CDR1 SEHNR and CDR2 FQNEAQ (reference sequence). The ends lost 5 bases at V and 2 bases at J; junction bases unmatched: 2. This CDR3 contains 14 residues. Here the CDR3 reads CASSPTGGNTEAFF. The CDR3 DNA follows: TGTGCCAGCAGCCCGACAGGGGGCAACACTGAAGCTTTCTTT.

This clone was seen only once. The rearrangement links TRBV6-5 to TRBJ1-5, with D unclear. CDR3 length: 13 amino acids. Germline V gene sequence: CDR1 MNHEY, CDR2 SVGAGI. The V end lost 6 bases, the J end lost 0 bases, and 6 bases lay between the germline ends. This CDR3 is CASRTYSNQPQHF. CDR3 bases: TGTGCCAGCAGAACCTATAGCAATCAGCCCCAGCATTTT.

CDR3 in DNA: TGTGCCAGCAGGGGACAGGGCCCATCACCCCTCCACTTT. Translating gives CASRGQGPSPLHF. The chain is built from TRBV6-5 and TRBJ1-6; 9 bases match TRBD1. The CDR3 runs 13 residues. J lost 10 bases, V lost 6 bases, and 4 bases had no gene match. Germline V gene sequence: CDR1 MNHEY, CDR2 SVGAGI.

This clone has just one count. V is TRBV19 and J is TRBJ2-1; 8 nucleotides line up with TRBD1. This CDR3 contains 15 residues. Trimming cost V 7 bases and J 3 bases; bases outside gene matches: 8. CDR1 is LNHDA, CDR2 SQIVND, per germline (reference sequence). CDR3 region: CASTQGAGIYNEQFF. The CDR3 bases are TGTGCCAGTACCCAGGGGGCCGGGATCTACAATGAGCAGTTCTTC.

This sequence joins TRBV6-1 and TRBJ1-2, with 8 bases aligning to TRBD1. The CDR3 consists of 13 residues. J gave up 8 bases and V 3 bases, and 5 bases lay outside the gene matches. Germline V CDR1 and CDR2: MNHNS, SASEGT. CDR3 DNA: TGTGCCAGCAGTGAGGACAGGGCTCGGGGCTACACCTTC. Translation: CASSEDRARGYTF.